These 30 T cell receptor beta chains originate from one sample sequenced in a study of OX40 agonist ivuxolimab in advanced cancers. Preparation of the library involved the immunoSEQ multiplex PCR assay. In TCRdb, the immuneACCESS table is reduced to in-frame sequences with V and J assigned. These tables do not hold every clone; where another copy was compared, an unresolved V gene accounts for under half, and the others remain unexplained. The sample yields more than 45,000 clones; roughly 83% were counted once. The ten most abundant clones make up 1.1% of the sample. Sequencing used CD4+ or CD8+ T cells sorted from blood, obtained in a trial of the OX40 agonist ivuxolimab. The receptor set was obtained from an adult with an advanced solid tumor such as melanoma, head and neck, liver or kidney cancer.

V is TRBV6-1 and J is TRBJ1-2; D may be TRBD1 (5 bases). CDR1 is MNHNS and CDR2 is SASEGT in the germline V gene. The CDR3 totals 15 residues. V was trimmed by 1 base and J by 7 bases, leaving 16 bases between them. The CDR3 sequence is CASSEVWQGSGGYTF. CDR3 nucleotides: TGTGCCAGCAGTGAAGTCTGGCAGGGTTCGGGTGGCTACACCTTC.

The chain combines TRBV5-4 with TRBJ2-2; the match to TRBD1 covers 7 bases. Looked up from germline, CDR1 is SGHNT and CDR2 is YYREEE (reference sequence). This CDR3 comprises 14 residues. Losses at the gene ends were 6 bases for V and 8 bases for J; bases not matched to a gene: 10. The CDR3 coding sequence is TGTGCCAGCACCTCTTCCTACAGGGGTGGGGAGCTGTTTTTT. This gives the protein CASTSSYRGGELFF.

This clone was detected a few times. V is TRBV5-5 and J is TRBJ2-1; D is undetermined. CDR1 and CDR2 (germline): SGHKS, YYEKEE (reference sequence). The CDR3 is 13 amino acids. V was trimmed by 0 bases and J by 8 bases, leaving 9 bases between them. CDR3 in DNA: TGTGCCAGCAGCTTGGGTTCTAGGGATGAGCAGTTCTTC. Translating gives CASSLGSRDEQFF.

The chain employs TRBV5-1 and TRBJ2-2; D perhaps matches TRBD2 (6 bases). V was clipped by 0 bases and J by 0 bases, with 18 bases between them. The CDR3 loop spans 19 amino acids. Germline CDR1 reads SGHRS; CDR2 reads YFSETQ. The CDR3: CASSLAQRAGIANTGELFF. In nucleotides, the CDR3 is TGCGCCAGCAGCTTGGCACAGCGGGCTGGAATCGCGAACACCGGGGAGCTGTTTTTT.

The rearrangement links TRBV5-1 to TRBJ2-7; a weak D match, TRBD1 (6 bases). This CDR3 region has 14 residues. Looked up from germline, CDR1 is SGHRS and CDR2 is YFSETQ. Between the trimmed V and J ends, which lost 0 bases and 3 bases, there was a span of 10 bases. CDR3 sequence: CASSLGPRGYEQYF. The CDR3 nucleotides read TGCGCCAGCAGCTTGGGGCCCAGGGGCTACGAGCAGTACTTC.

The gene calls are TRBV2 and TRBJ2-5; maybe TRBD1 (5 bases). CDR3 size: 13 residues. From germline, CDR1 is SNHLY and CDR2 FYNNEI. With 7 bases removed from V and 5 bases from J, the gap between germline ends came to 14 bases. CDR3 nucleotide sequence: TGTGCCAGCACCCAGGCAGGGTGGGAGACCCAGTACTTC. Translated, it gives CASTQAGWETQYF.

The chain couples TRBV30 to TRBJ1-1; perhaps TRBD1 as D (6 bases). The CDR3 spans 12 residues. Germline assignment: CDR1 GTSNPN and CDR2 SVGIG (reference sequence). The germline V and J ends were trimmed by 4 bases and 11 bases, with 17 bases remaining between them. The DNA of the CDR3 is TGTGCCTGGACCCCAGGGGCCGGTGTGGCTTTCTTT. It is translated as CAWTPGAGVAFF.

The chain links TRBV6-5 to TRBJ2-2; tentatively, D is TRBD1 (6 bases). This CDR3 region has 13 residues. Between the trimmed V and J ends, which lost 11 bases and 0 bases, there was a span of 10 bases. The germline V gene has CDR1 MNHEY and CDR2 SVGAGI. CDR3 in DNA: TGTGCCGCCTGGACAGCGAACACCGGGGAGCTGTTTTTT. Protein sequence: CAAWTANTGELFF.

This clone was recorded a few times. The CDR3 is CASSVGPGGSVQSPLHF. In DNA, the CDR3 is TGTGCCAGCAGCGTAGGCCCCGGGGGGTCGGTACAGTCACCCCTCCACTTT. V usage is TRBV9 and J usage is TRBJ1-6; D may be TRBD1 (5 bases). CDR1 is SGDLS, CDR2 YYNGEE, per germline. V was cut by 0 bases and J by 10 bases, with 20 bases left in between. The CDR3 covers 17 residues.

This rearrangement joins TRBV9 to TRBJ1-6; no clear D. The V and J ends lost 5 bases and 7 bases respectively, with 13 bases between them. The germline gives CDR1 SGDLS, CDR2 YYNGEE. The CDR3 length is 14 residues. CDR3 protein: CASSYTGVNSPLHF. The CDR3 region has the DNA TGTGCCAGCAGTTATACCGGGGTAAATTCACCCCTCCACTTT.

In the case of this clone: Other DNA sequences in this specimen translate into the identical CDR3. This chain joins TRBV9 and TRBJ2-7; possibly TRBD2 for D (6 bases). The V end was cut by 2 bases, the J end by 1 base, with 7 bases between. The CDR3 totals 13 residues. CDR1 is SGDLS, CDR2 YYNGEE, per germline. Here the CDR3 DNA reads TGTGCCAGCAGCGTTGGGGGGTCCTACGAGCAGTACTTC. It is translated as CASSVGGSYEQYF.

In its sample, this clone ranks as medium-sized. The V and J genes are TRBV7-6 and TRBJ2-7; 9 bases fit TRBD2. The CDR3 sequence is 15 residues long. Trimming removed 4 bases from V and 3 bases from J; junction bases left unmatched: 7. Germline CDR1 reads SGHVS; CDR2 reads FNYEAQ. DNA for the CDR3: TGTGCCAGCAGCTCCCCGGAGCGGGGGGTCTACGAGCAGTACTTC. This sequence encodes CASSSPERGVYEQYF.

The genes are TRBV19 and TRBJ2-7; the match to TRBD1 covers 8 bases. The CDR3 sequence is 15 residues long. In germline, CDR1 is LNHDA, CDR2 SQIVND (reference sequence). The trim removed 3 bases at V and 7 bases at J, leaving 11 bases unmatched. The CDR3 nucleotides are TGTGCCAGTAGTATCGGAGACAGGGGTGAGCGGGAGCAGTACTTC. This encodes CASSIGDRGEREQYF.

The chain links TRBV18 to TRBJ2-1; TRBD2 might be the D (5 bases). CDR3 length: 15 residues. Trimming shortened V by 6 bases and J by 8 bases, and 20 bases separated the two germline ends. The germline CDR1 and CDR2 sequences are KGHSH and LQKENI. CDR3: CASSQPVPRAHEQFF. The CDR3 DNA follows: TGTGCCAGCTCCCAACCGGTCCCGCGGGCCCATGAGCAGTTCTTC.

This clone was seen only once. The chain has TRBV21-1 and TRBJ2-7; the table assigns TRBD2, which was not confirmed against the DNA. TRBV21-1 is reported as a pseudogene. This CDR3 is 16 amino acids long. The DNA of the CDR3 is TGTGCCAGCAGCCGACGTGAGGCACGGCCCTCCTACGAGCAGTACTTC. Its translation is CASSRREARPSYEQYF.

The chain couples TRBV2 to TRBJ1-6; possible D gene TRBD1, 5 bases. The V end lost 6 bases, the J end lost 6 bases, and 15 bases lay between the germline ends. Per the germline V gene, CDR1 is SNHLY and CDR2 is FYNNEI. The CDR3 contains 15 residues. The CDR3 loop is CASRADTRPNSPLHF. CDR3 coding DNA: TGTGCCAGCAGAGCGGACACAAGACCTAATTCACCCCTCCACTTT.

This chain joins TRBV5-4 and TRBJ2-2; D is unclear. Germline lookup yields CDR1 SGHNT and CDR2 YYREEE (reference sequence). The CDR3 spans 12 residues. V was trimmed by 2 bases and J by 7 bases, leaving 6 bases between them. The CDR3 bases are TGTGCCAGCAGCTTCTGGGGCGGGGAGCTGTTTTTT. This encodes CASSFWGGELFF.

J is TRBJ2-1 and V is TRBV6-6; the match to TRBD2 covers 12 bases. V shed 6 bases and J 7 bases; nucleotides not matched to a gene: 7. Germline V gene lookup returns CDR1 MNHNY and CDR2 SVGAGI (reference sequence). CDR3 length equals 15 residues. CDR3 DNA sequence: TGTGCCAGCAGACTAGCGGGAGGAGGGCTTAATGAGCAGTTCTTC. Translation: CASRLAGGGLNEQFF.

This clone was detected only a few times. This rearrangement joins TRBV7-9 to TRBJ1-2, with 8 bases lining up with TRBD1. CDR3 length: 13 residues. Germline-derived CDR1 and CDR2 are SEHNR and FQNEAQ (reference sequence). Germline trimming cut 5 bases from V and 8 bases from J; bases unmatched to any gene: 7. CDR3 region: CASSRGQGEGYTF. In DNA, the CDR3 is TGTGCCAGCAGCCGAGGACAGGGAGAAGGCTACACCTTC.

The chain uses TRBV4-3 and TRBJ1-2; D is uncertain. CDR3 length: 15 residues. Germline V gene lookup returns CDR1 LGHNA and CDR2 YSLEER. Trimming left V 1 base short and J 8 bases short, with 17 bases between. This CDR3 is CASSQASRAIGGYTF. CDR3 nucleotides: TGCGCCAGCAGCCAAGCCTCCCGGGCCATTGGAGGCTACACCTTC.

The chain employs TRBV30 and TRBJ1-1; TRBD1 agrees at 10 bases. V trimming: 1 base; J trimming: 4 bases; junction bases outside the gene matches: 6. Germline-derived CDR1 and CDR2 are GTSNPN and SVGIG (reference sequence). This CDR3 has 15 residues. The CDR3 protein is CAWSDRDRGFTEAFF. The CDR3 DNA sequence: TGTGCCTGGAGTGATCGGGACAGGGGATTCACTGAAGCTTTCTTT.

This chain connects TRBV2 to TRBJ2-7; 10 bases are a match to TRBD2. The germline V gene has CDR1 SNHLY and CDR2 FYNNEI. Trimming removed 7 bases from V and 6 bases from J; junction bases left unmatched: 18. CDR3 size: 17 residues. In DNA form, the CDR3 reads TGTGCCAGCACCGGAGAGGGACTAGCGTACAGCTTGGGCGAGCAGTACTTC. Its protein is CASTGEGLAYSLGEQYF.

This clone was counted a few times. The chain combines TRBV30 with TRBJ1-1; TRBD1 might be the D (5 bases). The CDR3 spans 14 residues. Germline CDR1 reads GTSNPN; CDR2 reads SVGIG (reference sequence). V dropped 4 bases and J dropped 5 bases, with 17 bases sitting between them. The CDR3 DNA sequence: TGTGCCTGGACCGCCTTCCCGAAGGGGACTGAAGCTTTCTTT. Translation gives CAWTAFPKGTEAFF.

This chain uses TRBV5-4 with TRBJ2-3; D remains unclear. Germline-derived CDR1 and CDR2 are SGHNT and YYREEE (reference sequence). The CDR3 has 15 amino acids. V lost 4 bases and J lost 0, with 12 bases in between. The CDR3 DNA reads as TGTGCCAGCAGCCCCATGCGTGACAGCACAGATACGCAGTATTTT. Its translation: CASSPMRDSTDTQYF.

The DNA of the CDR3 is TGTGCCAGCAGGAGCACCTACTCCAGCAATCAGCCCCAGCATTTT. Its protein product is CASRSTYSSNQPQHF. This sequence joins TRBV6-5 and TRBJ1-5; no reliable D call. Per the germline V gene, CDR1 is MNHEY and CDR2 is SVGAGI. V lost 6 bases to trimming and J lost 1 base, with 13 bases between them. This CDR3 has 15 amino acids.

V usage is TRBV4-1 and J usage is TRBJ1-5; D ambiguous. Germline CDR1 reads MGHRA; CDR2 reads YSYEKL. CDR3 length: 12 residues. V lost 1 base, J lost 9 bases, and 7 bases lay in between. CDR3 in amino acids: CASSQGIAPQHF. The CDR3 nucleotides are TGCGCCAGCAGCCAAGGAATTGCGCCCCAGCATTTT.

V is TRBV27 and J is TRBJ1-2; 10 nucleotides line up with TRBD1. The V segment lost 4 bases and the J segment 9 bases; nucleotides outside the gene matches: 14. This CDR3 has 16 residues. The germline CDR1 and CDR2 sequences are MNHEY and SMNVEV (reference sequence). The CDR3 DNA reads TGTGCCAGCAGTTCTCGGACAGGGGGGGTTCCGGGGAGCTACACCTTC. It encodes CASSSRTGGVPGSYTF.

The table lists this clone with a count of one. The V call is TRBV11-2, the J call TRBJ2-7; D tentatively reads TRBD1 or TRBD2 (7 bases each). Germline V gene sequence: CDR1 SGHAT, CDR2 FQNNGV. The CDR3 spans 15 residues. The V and J ends lost 2 bases and 6 bases respectively, with 17 bases between them. The CDR3 spells CASSLSGTVLAEQYF. In DNA, the CDR3 is TGTGCCAGCAGCTTAAGCGGGACAGTCCTCGCCGAGCAGTACTTC.

The chain is built from TRBV29-1 and TRBJ2-6; tentatively, D is TRBD1 (6 bases). CDR1 is SQVTM, CDR2 ANQGSEA, per germline. The CDR3 is 16 residues long. Trimming removed 7 bases at V and 1 base at J, with 17 bases between. The CDR3 nucleotides read TGCAGCGAGTCCCGGACAGTCAGTTCTGGGGCCAACGTCCTGACTTTC. Translation gives CSESRTVSSGANVLTF.

V is TRBV5-4 and J is TRBJ2-7; D is possibly TRBD1 or TRBD2 (5 bases each). This CDR3 contains 16 residues. The ends were cut back, 4 bases at V and 0 bases at J, with 17 bases in the middle. Germline V gives CDR1 SGHNT, CDR2 YYREEE (reference sequence). For the CDR3, the DNA is TGTGCCAGCAGCCCAGGGACGGTGACCTCCTCCTACGAGCAGTACTTC. It translates to CASSPGTVTSSYEQYF. The full variable domain, rest sourced from reference TRBV5-4 and TRBJ2-7, is ETGVTQSPTHLIKTRGQQVTLRCSSQSGHNTVSWYQQALGQGPQFIFQYYREEENGRGNFPPRFSGLQFPNYSSELNVNALELDDSALYLCASSPGTVTSSYEQYFGPGTRLTVT.